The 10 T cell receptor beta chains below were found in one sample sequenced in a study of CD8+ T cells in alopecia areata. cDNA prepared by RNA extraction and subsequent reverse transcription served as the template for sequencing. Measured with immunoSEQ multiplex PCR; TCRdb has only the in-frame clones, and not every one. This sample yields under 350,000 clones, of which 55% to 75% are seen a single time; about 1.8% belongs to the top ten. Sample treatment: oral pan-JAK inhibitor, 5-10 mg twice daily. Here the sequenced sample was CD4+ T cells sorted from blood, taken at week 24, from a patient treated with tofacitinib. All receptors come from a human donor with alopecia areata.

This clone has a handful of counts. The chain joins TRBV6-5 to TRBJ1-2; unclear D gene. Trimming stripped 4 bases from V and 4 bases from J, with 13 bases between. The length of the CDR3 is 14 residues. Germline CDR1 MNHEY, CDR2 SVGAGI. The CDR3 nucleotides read TGTGCCAGCAGTTTAGGGTGGAAAATCTATGGCTACACCTTC. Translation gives CASSLGWKIYGYTF.

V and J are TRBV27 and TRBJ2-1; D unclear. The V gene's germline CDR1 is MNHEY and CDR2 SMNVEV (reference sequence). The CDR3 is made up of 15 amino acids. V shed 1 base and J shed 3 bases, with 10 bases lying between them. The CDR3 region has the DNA TGTGCCAGCAGTTTATACGTGACAAACTACAATGAGCAGTTCTTC. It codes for CASSLYVTNYNEQFF.

The CDR3 protein is CASSQRGLSYEQYF. CDR3 in DNA: TGTGCCAGCAGCCAAAGGGGACTCTCCTACGAGCAGTACTTC. The chain combines TRBV6-6 with TRBJ2-7; D might be TRBD2 (6 bases). The length of the CDR3 is 14 residues. Trimming stripped 6 bases from V and 0 bases from J, with 12 bases between. Looked up from germline, CDR1 is MNHNY and CDR2 is SVGAGI (reference sequence).

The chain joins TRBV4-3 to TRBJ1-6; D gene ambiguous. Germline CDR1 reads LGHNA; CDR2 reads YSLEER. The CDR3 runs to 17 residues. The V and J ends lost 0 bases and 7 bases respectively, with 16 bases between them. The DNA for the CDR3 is TGCGCCAGCAGCCAAGATCCCCCGACGAGCCGAAATTCACCCCTCCACTTT. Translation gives CASSQDPPTSRNSPLHF.

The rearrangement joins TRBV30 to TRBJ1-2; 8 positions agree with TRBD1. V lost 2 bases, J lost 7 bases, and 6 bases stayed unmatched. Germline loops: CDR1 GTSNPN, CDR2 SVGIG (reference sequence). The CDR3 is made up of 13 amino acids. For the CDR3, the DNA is TGTGCCTGGAGTTCCTGGACAGGGAGTGGCTACACCTTC. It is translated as CAWSSWTGSGYTF.

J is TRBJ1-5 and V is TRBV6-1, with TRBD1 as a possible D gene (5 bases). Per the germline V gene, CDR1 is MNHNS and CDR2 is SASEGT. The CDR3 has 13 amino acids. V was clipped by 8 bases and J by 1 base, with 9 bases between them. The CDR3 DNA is TGTGCCAGCCTGGGGGAGAGCAATCAGCCCCAGCATTTT. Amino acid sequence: CASLGESNQPQHF.

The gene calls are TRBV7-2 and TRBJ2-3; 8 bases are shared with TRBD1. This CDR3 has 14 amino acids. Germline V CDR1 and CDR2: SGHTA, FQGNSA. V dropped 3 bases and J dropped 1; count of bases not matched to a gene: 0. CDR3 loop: CASSLGQGTDTQYF. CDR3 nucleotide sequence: TGTGCCAGCAGCTTGGGACAGGGCACAGATACGCAGTATTTT.

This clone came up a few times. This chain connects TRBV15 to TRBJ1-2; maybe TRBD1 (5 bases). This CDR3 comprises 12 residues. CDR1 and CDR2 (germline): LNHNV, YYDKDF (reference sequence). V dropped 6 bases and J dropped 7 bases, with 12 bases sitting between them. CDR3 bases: TGTGCCACCAGATCCGGGGCGTTTGGCTACACCTTC. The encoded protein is CATRSGAFGYTF.

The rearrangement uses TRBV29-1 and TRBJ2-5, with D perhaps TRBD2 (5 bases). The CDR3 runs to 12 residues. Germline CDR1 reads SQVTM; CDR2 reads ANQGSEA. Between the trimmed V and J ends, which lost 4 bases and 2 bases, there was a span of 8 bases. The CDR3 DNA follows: TGCAGCGTTGCGAGGGTACAAGAGACCCAGTACTTC. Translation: CSVARVQETQYF.

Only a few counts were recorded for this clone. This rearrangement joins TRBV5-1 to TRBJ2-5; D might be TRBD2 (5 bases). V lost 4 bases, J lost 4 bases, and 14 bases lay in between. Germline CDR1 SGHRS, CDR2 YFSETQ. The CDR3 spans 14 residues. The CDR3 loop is CASSRTRDRETQYF. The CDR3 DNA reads TGCGCCAGCAGCCGTACGAGGGATCGAGAGACCCAGTACTTC.